The rows below give T cell receptor beta chains drawn from one sample of a study of molecular identifiers for immune sequencing clone quantification. MiXCR was run by TCRdb on the PCR reads, yielding one entry per CDR3 protein. The profile shows approximately 500,000 distinct CDR3 sequences, 20% to 25% of them singletons. Sequencing input: naive CD8+ T cells from blood, with Jurkat cell RNA spiked in. The source of these receptors is a human donor in good health. Some libraries in this study had Jurkat cell RNA spiked in. CDR3s include the opening cysteine and the closing phenylalanine or tryptophan. D genes are given only for firm matches. Some rows mark clone size as missing; the rest say once, few, many or name a class of expanded clone.

cdr3_nt cdr3_aa v_call clone_size d_call cdr3_length j_call
TGTGCCAGCAGTAGGGGTTTAGCTTTCTTT CASSRGLAFF TRBV12-3/TRBV12-4 many NA 10 TRBJ1-1
TGTGCCTGGAAAATGAGCTCCCCGGCCTACGAGCAGTACTTC CAWKMSSPAYEQYF TRBV30 NA NA 14 TRBJ2-7
TGTGCCAGCAGCCTTAGACAGGGATCACAGCCCCAGCATTTT CASSLRQGSQPQHF TRBV6-2/TRBV6-3 NA TRBD1 14 TRBJ1-5
TGTGCCAGCTCCCCGGGATGGGGGGGTCTTCAAGAGACCCAGTACTTC CASSPGWGGLQETQYF TRBV18 NA TRBD2 16 TRBJ2-5
TGTGCCAGCGGCACAAGCGGAGGAGACACCGGGGAGCTGTTTTTT CASGTSGGDTGELFF TRBV7-9 many NA 15 TRBJ2-2
TGTGCCAGCAGCCAACCACAGGATACCTACCAAGAGACCCAGTACTTC CASSQPQDTYQETQYF TRBV3-1 few NA 16 TRBJ2-5
TGTGCCAGCAGCCCCCTGGACAGGGCAACCGAGGGCTTCCAAGAGACCCAGTACTTC CASSPLDRATEGFQETQYF TRBV7-2 few TRBD1 19 TRBJ2-5
TGTGCCAGCAGTTGCGACTACGAGCAGTACTTC CASSCDYEQYF TRBV6-6 NA NA 11 TRBJ2-7
TGTGCCAGCAGCCTATACACGAGCCAGACTTACTATGGCTACACCTTC CASSLYTSQTYYGYTF TRBV5-6 NA NA 16 TRBJ1-2
TGTGCCAGCAGTTATGGCGGGGGTGTGGCAGATACGCAGTATTTT CASSYGGGVADTQYF TRBV6-2/TRBV6-3 NA TRBD2 15 TRBJ2-3
TGCAGTGCTCTGGACAGGGGGCAATACGAGCAGTACTTC CSALDRGQYEQYF TRBV20-1 NA TRBD1 13 TRBJ2-7
TGTGCCAGCAGACGAGAGCGGGAGGGCCGGGTCGGGGAGCTGTTTTTT CASRREREGRVGELFF TRBV4-2 NA TRBD2 16 TRBJ2-2
TGCAGCGTTGCAGGAGGGGACAGTCCCTACGAGCAGTACTTC CSVAGGDSPYEQYF TRBV29-1 many NA 14 TRBJ2-7
TGTGCCGGCAGTGGAAACAGGGGTTGGACTGAAGCTTTCTTT CAGSGNRGWTEAFF TRBV6-5 NA TRBD1 14 TRBJ1-1
TGTGCCACCAGCAGTAGTCCTGCCGGGGTGGATACGCAGTATTTT CATSSSPAGVDTQYF TRBV15 NA NA 15 TRBJ2-3
TGCGCCAGCAGCCCATACACTGGGACGGTGAACACTGAAGCTTTCTTT CASSPYTGTVNTEAFF TRBV4-3 NA NA 16 TRBJ1-1
TGCAGTGCTAGAGAGGAGATGACTAGCGGGAACCGCGATGAGCAGTTCTTC CSAREEMTSGNRDEQFF TRBV20-1 NA TRBD2 17 TRBJ2-1
TGTGCCAGCAGCTTGGCCCGCGTCGAGCAGTACTTC CASSLARVEQYF TRBV5-6 many NA 12 TRBJ2-7
TGTGCCAGCAGTCTAGACTTTACTTCTAGCAATCAGCCCCAGCATTTT CASSLDFTSSNQPQHF TRBV27 NA NA 16 TRBJ1-5
TGTGCCAGCTCACCAGGCCCCCCCGGCTACGAGCAGTACTTC CASSPGPPGYEQYF TRBV18 NA NA 14 TRBJ2-7
TGTGCCAGCAGCCCATGGACAGAAGATAGAGAGACCCAGTACTTC CASSPWTEDRETQYF TRBV13 many NA 15 TRBJ2-5
TGCGCCAGCCGTTCTCATTTGATCTCTGGAAACACCATATATTTT CASRSHLISGNTIYF TRBV4-3 many NA 15 TRBJ1-3
TGTGCCAGCAGTTACGACGACGAGCAGTACTTC CASSYDDEQYF TRBV6-2/TRBV6-3 many NA 11 TRBJ2-7
TGTGCCAGCTGGACTAGCGGGAGCGACATTCAGTACTTC CASWTSGSDIQYF TRBV6-2/TRBV6-3 many TRBD2 13 TRBJ2-4
TGTGCCAGCAGCGGACTAGCGGGGGGCTTAGATGAGCAGCTCTTC CASSGLAGGLDEQLF TRBV3-1 NA TRBD2 15 TRBJ2-1
TGCAGCGTTGTGGGGAATTGGGACAATGAGCAGTTCTTC CSVVGNWDNEQFF TRBV29-1 many NA 13 TRBJ2-1
TGTGCCAGCAGCACCGGGACTAGCGGGAGGGCCCACGGGCAGTACTTC CASSTGTSGRAHGQYF TRBV7-9 NA TRBD2 16 TRBJ2-7
TGTGCCAGTAGTATTGACGTCCCGACCCGTATTAACTATGGCTACACCTTC CASSIDVPTRINYGYTF TRBV19 NA NA 17 TRBJ1-2
TGTGCCAGCAGCTTGGGGACACAAGGGTACGAGCAGTACTTC CASSLGTQGYEQYF TRBV7-2 many NA 14 TRBJ2-7
TGTGCCAGCAGTCCAGGGGCATTGCAGCCCCAGCATTTT CASSPGALQPQHF TRBV12-3/TRBV12-4 few NA 13 TRBJ1-5
TGCGCCAGCAGCTTGAGTGGGGGAGCCGTCTCCTACGAGCAGTACTTC CASSLSGGAVSYEQYF TRBV5-1 many NA 16 TRBJ2-7
TGTGCCAGCAGCTTATCCTTCTCAGATACGCAGTATTTT CASSLSFSDTQYF TRBV7-9 many NA 13 TRBJ2-3
TGTGCCAGCAGCCCCATGGCGGACAGGAGCGGCTACACCTTC CASSPMADRSGYTF TRBV14 many TRBD1 14 TRBJ1-2
TGTGCCAGCAGCTTGCAGGGGGGCGTCCACGAGCAGTACTTC CASSLQGGVHEQYF TRBV5-3 NA NA 14 TRBJ2-7
TGCGCCAGCAGCCCCGGGACAGGGATCGCCTACGAGCAGTACTTC CASSPGTGIAYEQYF TRBV4-3 few TRBD1 15 TRBJ2-7
TGCGCCAGCAGCCCCCACCGACAGGGGGCTTGGGTATACAATGAGCAGTTCTTC CASSPHRQGAWVYNEQFF TRBV5-1 NA TRBD1 18 TRBJ2-1
TGTGCCAGCAGTGCGGGACAGGGGGCAGGTCAGCCCCAGCATTTT CASSAGQGAGQPQHF TRBV12-3/TRBV12-4 few TRBD1 15 TRBJ1-5
TGTGCCACCAGCGTATTTGAGGTGGCCAAAAACATTCAGTACTTC CATSVFEVAKNIQYF TRBV15 NA NA 15 TRBJ2-4
TGTGCCAGCAGCTTAGGTACGGGACAGGTCGCCTACGAGCAGTACTTC CASSLGTGQVAYEQYF TRBV7-9 NA TRBD1 16 TRBJ2-7
TGCGCCAGCAGCCAAGATCGCGGGGGAGCGGTGACCGGGGAGCTGTTTTTT CASSQDRGGAVTGELFF TRBV4-3 many TRBD2 17 TRBJ2-2
TGTGCCAGCAGCTTAGCGGGACAGGTATTATACGAGCAGTACTTC CASSLAGQVLYEQYF TRBV7-3 NA TRBD1 15 TRBJ2-7
TGCGCCAGCAGCTTGGAGGGGATGCCCTACGAGCGGTACTTC CASSLEGMPYERYF TRBV5-1 NA NA 14 TRBJ2-7